The 26 T cell receptor beta chains in this list originate from one sample, sequenced in a study of CD8 T cells in Susac syndrome. The RNA, about 0.45 to 1 ug, was put through reverse transcription using random hexamers. One entry per CDR3 protein results from TCRdb running MiXCR on the immunoSEQ multiplex PCR reads. This table holds around 300,000 distinct CDR3 sequences, around 92% found once. The sample comprised CD4+ T cells from PBMCs. These receptors were collected from a human donor with multiple sclerosis.

This chain joins TRBV20-1 and TRBJ2-1; D gene uncertain. The V end was cut by 5 bases, the J end by 9 bases, with 20 bases between. The CDR3 spans 14 residues. Germline V gene sequence: CDR1 DFQATT, CDR2 SNEGSKA (reference sequence). This chain's CDR3 is CSAFRTQSGGEQFF. CDR3 nucleotides: TGCAGTGCTTTTAGAACCCAGTCCGGTGGTGAGCAGTTCTTC.

The chain joins TRBV27 to TRBJ2-1, with no clear D. The CDR3 is 14 amino acids. Germline V gene data show CDR1 as MNHEY and CDR2 as SMNVEV (reference sequence). Trimming shortened V by 1 base and J by 4 bases, and 8 bases separated the two germline ends. DNA of the CDR3: TGTGCCAGCAGTTTATACAGACCGTACAATGAGCAGTTCTTC. Translated, it gives CASSLYRPYNEQFF.

The chain carries TRBV6-5 and TRBJ1-1, with D possibly TRBD1 on 5 matching bases. In germline, CDR1 is MNHEY, CDR2 SVGAGI. V lost 8 bases and J lost 2, with 12 bases in between. The CDR3 runs to 13 residues. The CDR3 here is CASQGFGNTEAFF. The CDR3 region has the DNA TGTGCCAGCCAGGGCTTCGGAAACACTGAAGCTTTCTTT.

The rearrangement uses TRBV5-1 and TRBJ1-5; TRBD1 matches 7 bases. Germline lookup yields CDR1 SGHRS and CDR2 YFSETQ. After removal of 0 bases from V and 5 bases from J, the junction contained 2 bases not matched to a gene. The CDR3 length is 14 residues. Written as DNA, the CDR3 is TGCGCCAGCAGCTTGGAAGGGGGCCATCAGCCCCAGCATTTT. This translates into CASSLEGGHQPQHF.

The chain carries TRBV5-6 and TRBJ2-4, with D possibly matching TRBD2 (5 bases). The germline V gene encodes CDR1 SGHDT and CDR2 YYEEEE. Trimming pared 3 bases from V and 10 bases from J, leaving 8 bases between. This CDR3 spans 11 amino acids. CDR3 sequence: CASSYEGIQYF. The CDR3 DNA sequence: TGTGCCAGCAGCTACGAGGGAATTCAGTACTTC.

This chain uses TRBV7-8 with TRBJ1-1; 7 bases map to TRBD1. Germline assignment: CDR1 SGHVS and CDR2 FQNEAQ. The CDR3 covers 15 residues. Trimming cost V 5 bases and J 1 base; bases outside gene matches: 7. CDR3 bases: TGTGCCAGCAGCGGAACGACAGGGACGAACACTGAAGCTTTCTTT. Translation gives CASSGTTGTNTEAFF.

This clonotype was seen only once. This chain connects TRBV19 to TRBJ1-5; D not certain. Germline CDR1 and CDR2: LNHDA and SQIVND (reference sequence). The V gene lost 3 bases and the J gene lost 7 bases, with 10 bases spanning the gap. The CDR3 runs 13 residues. In DNA, the CDR3 is TGTGCCAGTAGTATCGAAAGTTACCAGCCCCAGCATTTT. This codes for CASSIESYQPQHF. The whole variable domain, remainder taken from reference TRBV19 and TRBJ1-5, is DGGITQSPKYLFRKEGQNVTLSCEQNLNHDAMYWYRQDPGQGLRLIYYSQIVNDFQKGDIAEGYSVSREKKESFPLTVTSAQKNPTAFYLCASSIESYQPQHFGDGTRLSIL.

V and J are TRBV5-1 and TRBJ2-1; tentative D call: TRBD1 (5 bases). The CDR3 is 13 amino acids. Germline V lookup: CDR1 SGHRS, CDR2 YFSETQ. Between the trimmed V and J ends, which lost 3 bases and 9 bases, there was a span of 13 bases. CDR3 DNA sequence: TGCGCCAGCAGCTGGGGCCCTACAGGTGAGCAGTTCTTC. This codes for CASSWGPTGEQFF.

This clonotype occurred once. The chain is built from TRBV12-3 or TRBV12-4 and TRBJ1-1; D not resolved. The ends were cut back, 4 bases at V and 7 bases at J, with 10 bases in the middle. This CDR3 has 12 residues. The CDR3 nucleotides are TGTGCCAGCAGTTCAGGACTGGGTGAAGCTTTCTTT. It yields the protein CASSSGLGEAFF.

The gene calls are TRBV9 and TRBJ1-2; 7 positions agree with TRBD1. V was pared by 3 bases and J by 3 bases, with 8 bases of the junction left unmatched. Per the germline V gene, CDR1 is SGDLS and CDR2 is YYNGEE. The CDR3 spans 15 residues. The DNA for the CDR3 is TGTGCCAGCAGCGAGACAGGGTTTGGAGACTATGGCTACACCTTC. Protein: CASSETGFGDYGYTF.

The genes are TRBV27 and TRBJ2-7; 12 bases are a match to TRBD2. Per germline, CDR1 MNHEY and CDR2 SMNVEV (reference sequence). Unmatched junction bases numbered 7, after V lost 3 bases and J lost 1 base. The CDR3 runs 17 residues. The CDR3 coding sequence is TGTGCCAGCAGTTTTAAAAAGACTAGCGGGGGTTCCTACGAGCAGTACTTC. It encodes CASSFKKTSGGSYEQYF.

The chain uses TRBV4-3 and TRBJ2-3; D is unresolved. V was trimmed by 0 bases and J by 5 bases, leaving 9 bases between them. This CDR3 region has 14 residues. Germline V gene lookup returns CDR1 LGHNA and CDR2 YSLEER. CDR3 sequence (DNA): TGCGCCAGCAGCCAAGAAGAATCAGGAGATACGCAGTATTTT. It encodes CASSQEESGDTQYF.

A single count supports this clonotype. V is TRBV20-1 and J is TRBJ2-2; TRBD1 matches at 7 bases. J gave up 3 bases and V 4 bases, and 5 bases lay outside the gene matches. Germline CDR1 DFQATT, CDR2 SNEGSKA (reference sequence). The CDR3 consists of 14 residues. The CDR3 nucleotides read TGCAGTGCTAAGGGGGCAGCTTACACCGGGGAGCTGTTTTTT. Translated: CSAKGAAYTGELFF.

This chain joins TRBV9 and TRBJ2-3, with D unresolved. Germline V gene data show CDR1 as SGDLS and CDR2 as YYNGEE. This CDR3 spans 13 amino acids. The V and J ends lost 1 base and 4 bases respectively, with 7 bases between them. The CDR3 protein is CASSVMGADTQYF. The CDR3, as DNA: TGTGCCAGCAGCGTAATGGGTGCAGATACGCAGTATTTT.

The V gene is TRBV6-2 or TRBV6-3, the J gene TRBJ1-5, with D perhaps matching TRBD1 (5 bases). The germline CDR1 and CDR2 sequences are MNHEY and SVGEGT. The CDR3 is made up of 15 amino acids. Trimming pared 8 bases from V and 0 bases from J, leaving 14 bases between. In DNA form, the CDR3 reads TGTGCCAGCCTGAGGGGATCCTATAGCAATCAGCCCCAGCATTTT. Its translation: CASLRGSYSNQPQHF.

J is TRBJ1-5 and V is TRBV5-1; tentative D call: TRBD1 (6 bases). Germline CDR1 and CDR2: SGHRS and YFSETQ. The CDR3 has 15 amino acids. V was pared by 4 bases and J by 2 bases, with 13 bases between. DNA of the CDR3: TGCGCCAGCAGCAAGGACAGTAGGGGCAATCAGCCCCAGCATTTT. Translation: CASSKDSRGNQPQHF.

The rearrangement links TRBV29-1 to TRBJ2-1; D tentatively fits TRBD1 or TRBD2 (5 bases each). V was trimmed by 6 bases and J by 7 bases, leaving 16 bases between them. Germline loops: CDR1 SQVTM, CDR2 ANQGSEA. CDR3 length: 13 amino acids. The CDR3 DNA reads TGCAGCGTAAGCCGGGACGCCATGAATGAGCAGTTCTTC. Its protein product is CSVSRDAMNEQFF.

V usage is TRBV19 and J usage is TRBJ1-5; D remains ambiguous. In germline, CDR1 is LNHDA, CDR2 SQIVND (reference sequence). The CDR3 runs 15 residues. V shed 6 bases and J shed 0 bases, with 12 bases lying between them. As DNA, the CDR3 is TGTGCCAGTAGCAGGTCCTCGAATAGCAATCAGCCCCAGCATTTT. It specifies CASSRSSNSNQPQHF.

This clonotype was observed a few times. The chain links TRBV7-2 to TRBJ2-3; the D gene is possibly TRBD1 (7 bases). V lost 5 bases, J lost 6 bases, and 18 bases lay in between. Per germline, CDR1 SGHTA and CDR2 FQGNSA. This CDR3 region has 15 residues. This CDR3 reads CASSLRTGGGDTQYF. The CDR3 DNA sequence: TGTGCCAGCAGCCTGAGGACAGGCGGAGGGGATACGCAGTATTTT.

V usage is TRBV3-1 and J usage is TRBJ2-1; 8 bases line up with TRBD2. This CDR3 region has 15 residues. Trimming at V came to 7 bases and at J to 4 bases, leaving 9 bases not matched to a gene. Germline V gene sequence: CDR1 LGHDT, CDR2 YNNKEL (reference sequence). In DNA, the CDR3 is TGTGCCAGCACCGCCAGCGGGGGCACGTACAATGAGCAGTTCTTC. This codes for CASTASGGTYNEQFF.

The J gene is TRBJ1-4, the V gene TRBV2; D gene uncertain. This CDR3 has 16 residues. CDR1 is SNHLY, CDR2 FYNNEI, per germline. The V gene lost 3 bases and the J gene lost 2 bases, with 13 bases spanning the gap. The CDR3 region has the DNA TGTGCCAGCAGTGAGCGCCGGGCGGGGACTAATGAAAAACTGTTTTTT. The encoded protein is CASSERRAGTNEKLFF.

The V gene is TRBV9, the J gene TRBJ1-2; tentative D call: TRBD1 (5 bases). Germline loops: CDR1 SGDLS, CDR2 YYNGEE. V lost 4 bases and J 6 bases, leaving 31 bases between the germline ends. This CDR3 contains 19 residues. CDR3 loop: CASSPQGWGPGALGNGYTF. In nucleotides, the CDR3 is TGTGCCAGCAGCCCGCAAGGGTGGGGCCCCGGGGCGCTTGGGAATGGCTACACCTTC.

The chain employs TRBV19 and TRBJ2-5; 11 bases map to TRBD2. Germline trimming cut 5 bases from V and 5 bases from J; bases unmatched to any gene: 10. CDR1 is LNHDA, CDR2 SQIVND, per germline (reference sequence). This CDR3 has 16 residues. CDR3 protein: CASSGVSGGVPETQYF. CDR3 nucleotides: TGTGCCAGTAGTGGAGTTAGCGGGGGGGTCCCCGAGACCCAGTACTTC. Full variable domain (remainder filled in from reference TRBV19 and TRBJ2-5): DGGITQSPKYLFRKEGQNVTLSCEQNLNHDAMYWYRQDPGQGLRLIYYSQIVNDFQKGDIAEGYSVSREKKESFPLTVTSAQKNPTAFYLCASSGVSGGVPETQYFGPGTRLLVL.

This chain joins TRBV4-2 and TRBJ1-6; D remains unclear. V lost 0 bases to trimming and J lost 5 bases, with 8 bases between them. CDR3 length equals 15 residues. Looked up from germline, CDR1 is LGHNA and CDR2 is YNFKEQ. The CDR3 here is CASSQDLGNNSPLHF. In nucleotides, the CDR3 is TGTGCCAGCAGCCAAGATTTGGGGAATAATTCACCCCTCCACTTT.

The chain has TRBV7-9 and TRBJ1-1; the D is unclear. The V end was cut by 1 base, the J end by 9 bases, with 18 bases between. The CDR3 has 15 amino acids. Per the germline V gene, CDR1 is SEHNR and CDR2 is FQNEAQ (reference sequence). This CDR3 is CASSLVPVLTIKAFF. CDR3 nucleotide sequence: TGTGCCAGCAGCTTAGTTCCCGTTCTGACCATTAAAGCTTTCTTT.

This chain joins TRBV20-1 and TRBJ2-1, with 11 bases identical to TRBD2. The CDR3 covers 21 residues. CDR1 is DFQATT, CDR2 SNEGSKA, per germline (reference sequence). The J segment lost 8 bases and the V segment lost 0 bases, leaving 24 bases of the junction unmatched. The CDR3 reads CSARDGQLAGALGAGGDEQFF. CDR3 in DNA: TGCAGTGCTAGAGATGGGCAACTAGCGGGAGCCCTAGGAGCCGGGGGCGATGAGCAGTTCTTC.